These 5 T cell receptor beta chains were sequenced from one sample in a study of cytomegalovirus exposure and HLA in healthy donors. Data came from immunoSEQ multiplex PCR; TCRdb stores just in-frame clones and leaves some out. Among around 300,000 clones listed, roughly 90% were seen once. Sequencing was carried out using PBMCs. These receptors were taken from a woman younger than 45 in good health and CMV-seropositive.

In its sample, this clone was seen once. V and J are TRBV5-1 and TRBJ1-5; no reliable D call. The CDR3 loop spans 11 amino acids. Looked up from germline, CDR1 is SGHRS and CDR2 is YFSETQ. The V end was cut by 6 bases, the J end by 8 bases, with 9 bases between. The CDR3 protein is CASKGWEPQHF. CDR3 in DNA: TGCGCCAGCAAGGGTTGGGAGCCCCAGCATTTT.

This sequence joins TRBV5-8 and TRBJ1-1; tentatively, D is TRBD1 (5 bases). The CDR3 covers 17 residues. Trimming cost V 2 bases and J 10 bases, with 27 bases left between them. Germline V CDR1 and CDR2: SGHTS, YDEGEE. The CDR3 here is CASSFNKILETASVAFF. For the CDR3, the DNA is TGTGCCAGCAGCTTTAATAAGATACTGGAGACAGCAAGTGTAGCTTTCTTT. The whole variable domain, filled in from reference TRBV5-8 and TRBJ1-1, reads EAGVTQSPTHLIKTRGQQATLRCSPISGHTSVYWYQQALGLGLQFLLWYDEGEERNRGNFPPRFSGRQFPNYSSELNVNALELEDSALYLCASSFNKILETASVAFFGQGTRLTVV.

This chain joins TRBV9 and TRBJ1-1; TRBD1 aligns across 10 bases. Germline-derived CDR1 and CDR2 are SGDLS and YYNGEE. The junction had 9 bases not matched to a gene; V was cut back by 3 bases and J by 4 bases. CDR3 length equals 16 residues. CDR3: CASSGAPGQGPTEAFF. For the CDR3, the DNA is TGTGCCAGCAGCGGAGCCCCGGGACAGGGGCCCACTGAAGCTTTCTTT.

This chain links TRBV7-6 with TRBJ2-3, with 12 positions matching TRBD2. The CDR3 length is 20 residues. After removal of 4 bases from V and 5 bases from J, the junction contained 19 bases not matched to a gene. The germline V gene encodes CDR1 SGHVS and CDR2 FNYEAQ. This chain's CDR3 is CASSSRAGGSSGRAGDTQYF. The DNA for the CDR3 is TGTGCCAGCAGCTCTCGCGCAGGGGGGTCTAGCGGGAGGGCCGGAGATACGCAGTATTTT.

This chain joins TRBV20-1 and TRBJ2-7, with 8 bases identical to TRBD1. CDR3 length equals 11 residues. CDR1 and CDR2 (germline): DFQATT, SNEGSKA (reference sequence). J was trimmed by 3 bases and V by 5 bases; bases with no gene match: 0. The CDR3 here is CSAGQGYEQYF. The CDR3 region has the DNA TGCAGTGCTGGACAGGGCTACGAGCAGTACTTC.